Listed here are 26 T cell receptor beta chains from one sample, sequenced in a study of cytomegalovirus exposure and HLA in healthy donors. Both 60 Vbeta primers and 13 Jbeta primers went into the PCR. Here immunoSEQ multiplex PCR was the method, and the copy in TCRdb shows in-frame clones only, minus some. Altogether a few hundred thousand clones are present, 84% being singletons, with the ten largest covering approximately 2%. Source material: PBMCs. These receptors were obtained from a middle-aged woman in good health and CMV-seropositive.

This chain connects TRBV29-1 to TRBJ1-2, with TRBD1 as a possible D gene (5 bases). V was pared by 7 bases and J by 4 bases, with 13 bases between. Germline CDR1 SQVTM, CDR2 ANQGSEA. The CDR3 loop spans 12 amino acids. The CDR3 sequence is CSAGEGLYGYTF. CDR3 sequence (DNA): TGCAGCGCCGGGGAGGGACTCTATGGCTACACCTTC.

CDR3 amino acids: CAWSAPGGGQPQHF. The CDR3 nucleotides are TGTGCCTGGTCAGCCCCAGGGGGTGGTCAGCCCCAGCATTTT. V gene TRBV30 combines with J gene TRBJ1-5; 7 nucleotides align to TRBD1. The trim removed 5 bases at V and 6 bases at J, leaving 10 bases unmatched. CDR1 is GTSNPN and CDR2 is SVGIG in the germline V gene (reference sequence). This CDR3 comprises 14 residues.

In this sample, this clone turned up once. The J gene is TRBJ2-2, the V gene TRBV4-2; 7 positions match TRBD2. Germline CDR1 reads LGHNA; CDR2 reads YNFKEQ. V dropped 1 base and J dropped 1; count of bases not matched to a gene: 6. The CDR3 has 17 amino acids. CDR3 loop: CASSQGYGLGNTGELFF. DNA of the CDR3: TGTGCCAGCAGCCAAGGGTATGGACTAGGGAACACCGGGGAGCTGTTTTTT.

The chain combines TRBV4-1 with TRBJ2-7; TRBD1 matches 7 bases. V shed 0 bases and J 4 bases; nucleotides not matched to a gene: 6. Germline V gene sequence: CDR1 MGHRA, CDR2 YSYEKL. The length of the CDR3 is 15 residues. For the CDR3, the DNA is TGCGCCAGCAGCCAAGAAGGACAGGCCGGTTACGAGCAGTACTTC. This codes for CASSQEGQAGYEQYF.

This chain uses TRBV4-3 with TRBJ2-3; no firm D call. Trimming removed 4 bases at V and 5 bases at J, with 19 bases between. CDR3 length equals 16 residues. Germline CDR1 and CDR2: LGHNA and YSLEER. The CDR3 DNA reads as TGCGCCAGCAGCCCCCGCGGAAACCGGATGGGAGATACGCAGTATTTT. Protein sequence: CASSPRGNRMGDTQYF.

The count of this clone is one. The chain joins TRBV30 to TRBJ1-2; no definite D call. V was clipped by 0 bases and J by 10 bases, with 9 bases between them. Germline V gene data show CDR1 as GTSNPN and CDR2 as SVGIG (reference sequence). The CDR3 runs 11 residues. CDR3: CAWSVPGAYTF. The DNA for the CDR3 is TGTGCCTGGAGTGTACCCGGAGCCTACACCTTC.

V is TRBV21-1 and J is TRBJ1-3; the table's D call, TRBD1, has no DNA check behind it. TRBV21-1 is classified as a pseudogene. The CDR3 runs to 15 residues. CDR3 in DNA: TGTGCCAGCAGCTCCGACAGGGGAGGTGGAAACACCATATATTTT. Encoded protein: CASSSDRGGGNTIYF.

J is TRBJ2-7 and V is TRBV7-9; possible D gene TRBD1, 5 bases. Per the germline V gene, CDR1 is SEHNR and CDR2 is FQNEAQ (reference sequence). Trimming left V 2 bases short and J 5 bases short, with 10 bases between. The CDR3 totals 13 residues. The CDR3 coding sequence is TGTGCCAGCAGCTTACAGGGTTCCCACGAGCAGTACTTC. This gives the protein CASSLQGSHEQYF.

This clone was recorded once. The chain employs TRBV10-3 and TRBJ1-1; 8 bases agree with TRBD1. Unmatched junction bases numbered 12, after V lost 5 bases and J lost 1 base. The germline gives CDR1 ENHRY, CDR2 SYGVKD. This CDR3 is 17 amino acids long. The CDR3 DNA follows: TGTGCCATCAGTCAAGGACAGGGTGTCATCAGGAACACTGAAGCTTTCTTT. Translation: CAISQGQGVIRNTEAFF.

The chain links TRBV11-2 to TRBJ1-3; unclear D gene. The germline CDR1 and CDR2 sequences are SGHAT and FQNNGV. Trimming shortened V by 5 bases and J by 0 bases, and 11 bases separated the two germline ends. CDR3 length equals 15 residues. In DNA form, the CDR3 reads TGTGCCAGCAGCCGAAACGACAACTCTGGAAACACCATATATTTT. Translating gives CASSRNDNSGNTIYF.

The V gene is TRBV6-5, the J gene TRBJ2-2; no clear D gene. V lost 0 bases to trimming and J lost 7 bases, with 6 bases between them. CDR1 and CDR2 (germline): MNHEY, SVGAGI. The CDR3 length is 13 residues. CDR3 loop: CASSYSPSGELFF. CDR3 coding DNA: TGTGCCAGCAGTTACTCGCCTAGCGGGGAGCTGTTTTTT.

The J gene is TRBJ1-1, the V gene TRBV28, with D perhaps TRBD1 (6 bases). The CDR3 runs to 14 residues. V lost 3 bases and J 4 bases, leaving 12 bases between the germline ends. The germline V gene has CDR1 MDHEN and CDR2 SYDVKM. The CDR3 sequence: CASSLRRGGTEAFF. DNA for the CDR3: TGTGCCAGCAGTTTGCGCCGAGGGGGCACTGAAGCTTTCTTT. Supplemented by reference TRBV28 and TRBJ1-1, the full variable domain reads DVKVTQSSRYLVKRTGEKVFLECVQDMDHENMFWYRQDPGLGLRLIYFSYDVKMKEKGDIPEGYSVSREKKERFSLILESASTNQTSMYLCASSLRRGGTEAFFGQGTRLTVV.

This clone was counted only a few times. The V call is TRBV6-6, the J call TRBJ1-5; maybe TRBD1 (6 bases). Germline CDR1 reads MNHNY; CDR2 reads SVGAGI (reference sequence). The V gene lost 6 bases and the J gene lost 4 bases, with 13 bases spanning the gap. This CDR3 is built from 14 residues. CDR3 amino acids: CASSDTGWNQPQHF. The CDR3 DNA reads TGTGCCAGCAGCGATACAGGGTGGAATCAGCCCCAGCATTTT.

The chain is built from TRBV5-4 and TRBJ2-7; the match to TRBD2 covers 13 bases. Losses at the gene ends were 3 bases for V and 7 bases for J; bases not matched to a gene: 13. CDR1 and CDR2 from the germline V gene are SGHNT and YYREEE (reference sequence). The CDR3 has 17 amino acids. This chain's CDR3 is CASSSESGLAGAGEQYF. The CDR3, as DNA: TGTGCCAGCAGCTCGGAGAGTGGACTAGCGGGAGCCGGAGAGCAGTACTTC. Combining the CDR3 with reference TRBV5-4 and TRBJ2-7 gives the whole variable domain ETGVTQSPTHLIKTRGQQVTLRCSSQSGHNTVSWYQQALGQGPQFIFQYYREEENGRGNFPPRFSGLQFPNYSSELNVNALELDDSALYLCASSSESGLAGAGEQYFGPGTRLTVT.

This chain connects TRBV6-1 to TRBJ2-7; a possible D gene is TRBD1 (5 bases). Germline CDR1 reads MNHNS; CDR2 reads SASEGT. Trimming left V 6 bases short and J 3 bases short, with 12 bases between. The CDR3 is made up of 13 amino acids. The CDR3 DNA follows: TGTGCCAGCAGGAAGGGGCCCAGCTACGAGCAGTACTTC. Translation gives CASRKGPSYEQYF.

V and J are TRBV5-1 and TRBJ2-7; the match to TRBD1 covers 7 bases. The junction had 3 bases not matched to a gene; V was cut back by 1 base and J by 2 bases. CDR1 and CDR2 (germline): SGHRS, YFSETQ. The CDR3 length is 14 residues. CDR3 in DNA: TGCGCCAGCAGCTTGCCACAGGGGACCTACGAGCAGTACTTC. Its protein is CASSLPQGTYEQYF.

The chain is built from TRBV5-1 and TRBJ2-7; TRBD1 aligns across 7 bases. The V gene's germline CDR1 is SGHRS and CDR2 YFSETQ. V lost 0 bases, J lost 2 bases, and 14 bases stayed unmatched. The CDR3 spans 18 residues. The CDR3 DNA reads TGCGCCAGCAGCTTGGTTACGGGACAGCAAATTTATCCCTACGAGCAGTACTTC. Translating gives CASSLVTGQQIYPYEQYF.

The chain joins TRBV19 to TRBJ2-5; TRBD1 is a possible D gene (6 bases). The CDR3 sequence is 15 residues long. V was clipped by 7 bases and J by 0 bases, with 15 bases between them. CDR1 and CDR2 from the germline V gene are LNHDA and SQIVND (reference sequence). The CDR3 nucleotides read TGTGCCAGTAAACCGTCGACAGGCTACCAAGAGACCCAGTACTTC. It specifies CASKPSTGYQETQYF.

J is TRBJ2-3 and V is TRBV27; D might be TRBD2 (6 bases). The CDR3 extends over 14 amino acids. Germline assignment: CDR1 MNHEY and CDR2 SMNVEV (reference sequence). Trimming took 5 bases from V and 2 from J, leaving 11 bases between them. Written as DNA, the CDR3 is TGTGCCAGCAGTGCGGGGCGGGTCACAGATACGCAGTATTTT. Translation: CASSAGRVTDTQYF.

The chain has TRBV7-2 and TRBJ2-2; 10 bases align to TRBD2. Losses at the gene ends were 3 bases for V and 7 bases for J; bases not matched to a gene: 5. The CDR3 is made up of 15 amino acids. Germline lookup yields CDR1 SGHTA and CDR2 FQGNSA. The CDR3 region is CASSFLAGVVGELFF. Here the CDR3 DNA reads TGTGCCAGCAGCTTTCTAGCGGGAGTAGTCGGGGAGCTGTTTTTT.

This CDR3 reads CSATPGTGSYEQYF. The CDR3, as DNA: TGCAGCGCCACACCCGGGACAGGCTCCTACGAGCAGTACTTC. The J gene is TRBJ2-7, the V gene TRBV29-1; TRBD1 agrees at 8 bases. The germline V gene has CDR1 SQVTM and CDR2 ANQGSEA. CDR3 length: 14 amino acids. V was pared by 7 bases and J by 0 bases, with 8 bases of the junction left unmatched.

The chain combines TRBV28 with TRBJ2-1, with TRBD2 matching over 7 bases. The CDR3 is 16 amino acids. CDR1 MDHEN and CDR2 SYDVKM come from the germline V gene. The V segment lost 4 bases and the J segment 1 base; nucleotides outside the gene matches: 7. The CDR3 nucleotides read TGTGCCAGCAGTTGGGAGGGAAAGGGGTCCTACAATGAGCAGTTCTTC. Translated, it gives CASSWEGKGSYNEQFF.

This clone has a single count. The chain carries TRBV6-5 and TRBJ2-2, with D tentatively TRBD1 (6 bases). CDR3 length: 14 residues. V was shortened by 4 bases and J by 7 bases, with 13 bases between the two germline ends. CDR1 and CDR2 from the germline V gene are MNHEY and SVGAGI. The CDR3 sequence: CASSWDTFGGELFF. The CDR3 DNA reads TGTGCCAGCAGTTGGGACACCTTCGGCGGGGAGCTGTTTTTT.

The rearrangement links TRBV5-1 to TRBJ1-6, with TRBD1 identical over 7 bases. Germline values: CDR1 SGHRS, CDR2 YFSETQ. The CDR3 spans 15 residues. Trimming removed 4 bases from V and 2 bases from J; junction bases left unmatched: 3. Here the CDR3 DNA reads TGCGCCAGCAGCGAAGGACAGGCCTATAATTCACCCCTCCACTTT. Translated: CASSEGQAYNSPLHF.

The chain joins TRBV9 to TRBJ2-1; 11 bases fit TRBD2. With V trimmed by 0 bases and J by 6 bases, 11 bases remained unmatched. This CDR3 has 18 residues. Germline V gives CDR1 SGDLS, CDR2 YYNGEE. The CDR3 region is CASSVGVAGGLGANEQFF. The CDR3 region has the DNA TGTGCCAGCAGCGTAGGTGTAGCGGGAGGGCTTGGGGCCAATGAGCAGTTCTTC. Full variable domain (missing parts from reference TRBV9 and TRBJ2-1): DSGVTQTPKHLITATGQRVTLRCSPRSGDLSVYWYQQSLDQGLQFLIQYYNGEERAKGNILERFSAQQFPDLHSELNLSSLELGDSALYFCASSVGVAGGLGANEQFFGPGTRLTVL.

This chain uses TRBV6-1 with TRBJ1-2, with D maybe TRBD1 (5 bases). Germline values: CDR1 MNHNS, CDR2 SASEGT. The CDR3 length is 15 residues. Between the trimmed V and J ends, which lost 6 bases and 4 bases, there was a span of 18 bases. CDR3 sequence (DNA): TGTGCCAGCAGACTTGACAGACCTTATACCTATGGCTACACCTTC. It is translated as CASRLDRPYTYGYTF.